This T cell receptor beta chain was recovered during a study of CD8+ T cells in alopecia areata. About the study: The study gave treated patients oral tofacitinib at 5 to 10 mg twice daily. Tofacitinib was given for 6 to 18 months, then stopped for 6 months.

Extracted from the samples, RNA was reverse transcribed into cDNA to serve as the sequencing template. The data were produced by immunoSEQ multiplex PCR, yet TCRdb's version contains in-frame clones alone and is incomplete. The repertoire holds fewer than 200,000 clones, with under 60% as singletons. Germline lookup yields CDR1 SGHRS and CDR2 YFSETQ. The CDR3 sequence is 11 residues long. The ends were cut back, 0 bases at V and 4 bases at J, with 1 base in the middle. Treatment described: oral pan-JAK inhibitor, 5-10 mg twice daily. Broader study findings: In scalp and blood during tofacitinib, many expanded lesional clones persisted. Clonality was higher in lesional than normal scalp, especially in alopecia totalis/universalis.

Regarding this clone: Its matching antigen is unknown. The same CDR3 also results from other DNA sequences found in this sample.

This TCR was recovered from a human donor with alopecia areata. The source was CD8+ T cells sorted from blood, collected at week 24, from a patient treated with tofacitinib. V gene TRBV5-1 combines with J gene TRBJ2-5, with no clear D. This CDR3 reads CASSLVETQYF. DNA for the CDR3: TGCGCCAGCAGCTTGGTAGAGACCCAGTACTTC.